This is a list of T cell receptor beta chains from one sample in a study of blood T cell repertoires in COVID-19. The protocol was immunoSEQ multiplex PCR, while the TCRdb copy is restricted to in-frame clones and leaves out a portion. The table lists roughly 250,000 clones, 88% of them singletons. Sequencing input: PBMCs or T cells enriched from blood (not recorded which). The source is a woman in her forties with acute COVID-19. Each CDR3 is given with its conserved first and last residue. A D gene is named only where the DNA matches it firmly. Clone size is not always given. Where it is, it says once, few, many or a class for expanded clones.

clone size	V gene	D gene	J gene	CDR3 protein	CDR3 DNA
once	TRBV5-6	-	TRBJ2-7	CASSLGLHYEQYF	TGTGCCAGCAGCCTCGGACTGCACTACGAGCAGTACTTC
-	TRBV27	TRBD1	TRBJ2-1	CASRRDRGVGSYNEQFF	TGTGCCAGCCGCCGGGACAGGGGAGTAGGGTCCTACAATGAGCAGTTCTTC
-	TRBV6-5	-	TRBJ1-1	CASRNTGSTEAFF	TGTGCCAGCAGAAATACAGGGAGCACTGAAGCTTTCTTT
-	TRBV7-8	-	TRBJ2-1	CASSLVRRDVHNEQFF	TGTGCCAGCAGCTTAGTGCGGCGGGATGTCCACAATGAGCAGTTCTTC
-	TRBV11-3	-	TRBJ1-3	CASSPKSGTGNTIYF	TGTGCCAGCAGCCCGAAGTCGGGGACTGGAAACACCATATATTTT
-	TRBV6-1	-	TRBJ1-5	CASSEPPGNQPQHF	TGTGCCAGCAGTGAGCCCCCAGGCAATCAGCCCCAGCATTTT
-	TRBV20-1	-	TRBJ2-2	CSAPSAGELFF	TGCAGTGCCCCTAGTGCCGGGGAGCTGTTTTTT
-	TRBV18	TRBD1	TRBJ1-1	CASSSWTGIEAFF	TGTGCCAGCTCATCATGGACAGGGATTGAAGCTTTCTTT
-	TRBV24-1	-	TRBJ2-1	CATSDSQGGYYNEQFF	TGTGCCACCAGTGACTCCCAGGGTGGCTATTACAATGAGCAGTTCTTC
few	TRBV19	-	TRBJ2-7	CASSIPGAVDEQYF	TGTGCCAGTAGTATACCGGGAGCCGTAGACGAGCAGTACTTC
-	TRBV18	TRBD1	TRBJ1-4	CASSPGGTGTEKLFF	TGTGCCAGCTCACCCGGCGGGACAGGGACTGAAAAACTGTTTTTT